This T cell receptor (beta chain) comes out of a study of T cells in localized non-small cell lung cancer. Points from the study as a whole: Paired adjacent lung recovered a median around 60 of the top 100 tumor clones. Longer survival (overall) was linked to higher T cell density in blood. Tumor trailed uninvolved adjacent lung in T cell clonality, which peaked there.

Germline lookup yields CDR1 SGHNT and CDR2 YYREEE (reference sequence). This CDR3 is 18 amino acids long. V lost 0 bases to trimming and J lost 2 bases; unmatched junction nucleotides: 10. Libraries were prepared by immunoSEQ multiplex PCR; TCRdb keeps only in-frame clonotypes and omits some of them. The table lists 100,000 to 150,000 clones, more than 80% of them singletons. Notes on this clone: Its antigen is unknown.

The source is a female donor over 55 with stage I lung adenocarcinoma. This chain uses TRBV5-4 with TRBJ2-3, with 9 bases fitting TRBD1. This sample comprised peripheral blood, obtained before any cancer treatment. CDR3 in amino acids: CASSLGIPGQGSTDTQYF. The CDR3 DNA reads as TGTGCCAGCAGCTTGGGTATCCCGGGACAGGGATCCACAGATACGCAGTATTTT. The full variable domain, with the rest looked up from reference TRBV5-4 and TRBJ2-3, is ETGVTQSPTHLIKTRGQQVTLRCSSQSGHNTVSWYQQALGQGPQFIFQYYREEENGRGNFPPRFSGLQFPNYSSELNVNALELDDSALYLCASSLGIPGQGSTDTQYFGPGTRLTVL.